The sequence of this TCR beta chain was determined in a study of monozygotic twins with inflammatory bowel disease. TCRdb reprocessed the 5' RACE reads, with one entry per CDR3 protein and no DNA. The table counts about 380,000 distinct CDR3 sequences; roughly 2.6% lies in the top ten. In germline, CDR1 is MGHRA, CDR2 YSYEKL. The CDR3 length is 19 residues. This chain joins TRBV4-1 and TRBJ2-3; the TRBD2 assignment by TCRdb is unverifiable without DNA. This receptor was taken from a human donor with ulcerative colitis or Crohn's disease, or a healthy co-twin of an affected twin (not recorded which). The sample consisted of blood. CDR3 amino acids: CASSQDGGLAGYSTDTQYF.